The clone carrying this TCR beta chain has only a few counts. Its antigen is not known. Each CDR3 protein is one row after TCRdb ran MiXCR on the 5' RACE reads. The table has roughly 720,000 distinct CDR3 sequences, over 15% seen once. The entry originates in a study of identical twins. Per the germline V gene, CDR1 is SQVTM and CDR2 is ANQGSEA. The V end lost 5 bases, the J end lost 0 bases, and 14 bases lay between the germline ends. The length of the CDR3 is 15 residues. Study-wide points: The study drew conclusions from cross-sectional statistical analysis, not from following the same donors.

The data also belong to a second study, concerning T cells expressing NK-cell markers. This second study says: What remained unclear was the HCMV specificity of expanded NKG2C+ T cell clones.

V and J are TRBV29-1 and TRBJ2-1; D tentatively fits TRBD1 or TRBD2 (5 bases each). Sequencing was done on a sample of PBMCs. This TCR derives from a woman between 18 and 29 years old in good health. CDR3 amino acids: CSVQQGGGSYNEQFF. CDR3 DNA: TGCAGCGTTCAACAAGGTGGGGGCTCCTACAATGAGCAGTTCTTC.